A single sample gave rise to the 27 T cell receptor beta chains below, sequenced in a study of blood T cell repertoires in COVID-19. Method: immunoSEQ multiplex PCR; TCRdb's copy keeps in-frame clones and lacks some. The profile covers 90,000 to 120,000 clones, with around 92% appearing a single time and 4.5% to 6% taken by the ten largest. The sample taken for sequencing was peripheral blood. Receptor source: a man aged 35 to 55 with active or convalescent COVID-19.

The CDR3: CASRGGQGAPNTEAFF. The CDR3, as DNA: TGTGCCAGCAGGGGCGGACAGGGGGCGCCGAACACTGAAGCTTTCTTT. V is TRBV28 and J is TRBJ1-1; 11 bases map to TRBD1. The CDR3 spans 16 residues. In germline, CDR1 is MDHEN, CDR2 SYDVKM. V lost 6 bases, J lost 1 base, and 7 bases stayed unmatched.

The chain recombines TRBV27 with TRBJ2-1; TRBD2 agrees at 11 bases. The germline V gene encodes CDR1 MNHEY and CDR2 SMNVEV (reference sequence). The CDR3 is 16 amino acids. The V gene end was trimmed by 5 bases and the J gene end by 4 bases; junction bases not matched to a gene: 7. CDR3: CASSPGLAVAYNEQFF. CDR3 coding DNA: TGTGCCAGCAGTCCGGGACTAGCGGTTGCTTACAATGAGCAGTTCTTC.

This rearrangement joins TRBV28 to TRBJ1-1, with 9 positions matching TRBD1. The CDR3 spans 14 residues. Germline V CDR1 and CDR2: MDHEN, SYDVKM. The ends lost 7 bases at V and 8 bases at J; junction bases unmatched: 11. The CDR3 protein is CASTIGQGRYEAFF. The CDR3 bases are TGTGCCAGCACCATCGGACAGGGGCGATACGAAGCTTTCTTT.

The chain recombines TRBV5-1 with TRBJ1-1, with D uncertain. The CDR3 is made up of 17 amino acids. CDR1 and CDR2 (germline): SGHRS, YFSETQ. The V and J ends lost 5 bases and 0 bases respectively, with 20 bases between them. The CDR3 DNA follows: TGCGCCAGCAGGAAAGCTTATTCCCCCCTCTTGAACACTGAAGCTTTCTTT. Its translation: CASRKAYSPLLNTEAFF.

A note on this clone: Distinct nucleotide sequences in the sample also encode this CDR3. V gene TRBV30 combines with J gene TRBJ1-2; 8 nucleotides line up with TRBD1. The CDR3 length is 13 residues. V lost 2 bases and J lost 7; bases outside the gene matches: 6. The germline V gene has CDR1 GTSNPN and CDR2 SVGIG (reference sequence). CDR3 protein: CAWSPQGAGGYTF. The CDR3 DNA reads as TGTGCCTGGAGTCCTCAGGGGGCAGGTGGCTACACCTTC.

J is TRBJ2-1 and V is TRBV28; 9 bases agree with TRBD1. Trimming at V came to 8 bases and at J to 4 bases, leaving 9 bases not matched to a gene. There are 15 residues in the CDR3. Germline V CDR1 and CDR2: MDHEN, SYDVKM. The CDR3 loop is CASLVTGGVYNEQFF. DNA of the CDR3: TGTGCCAGCCTAGTGACAGGGGGAGTTTACAATGAGCAGTTCTTC. The whole variable domain, filled in from reference TRBV28 and TRBJ2-1, reads DVKVTQSSRYLVKRTGEKVFLECVQDMDHENMFWYRQDPGLGLRLIYFSYDVKMKEKGDIPEGYSVSREKKERFSLILESASTNQTSMYLCASLVTGGVYNEQFFGPGTRLTVL.

V and J are TRBV18 and TRBJ2-7; the match to TRBD2 covers 12 bases. V lost 3 bases, J lost 4 bases, and 7 bases stayed unmatched. CDR1 is KGHSH and CDR2 is LQKENI in the germline V gene. CDR3 length: 16 residues. CDR3 sequence reads: CASSPTSGSGGYEQYF. The CDR3 coding sequence is TGTGCCAGCTCACCGACTAGCGGGAGTGGGGGGTACGAGCAGTACTTC.

The V and J genes are TRBV5-5 and TRBJ2-5, with D uncertain. V was pared by 5 bases and J by 7 bases, with 15 bases between. The CDR3 spans 13 residues. CDR1 and CDR2 from the germline V gene are SGHKS and YYEKEE (reference sequence). CDR3 sequence reads: CASRPRVLATQYF. The CDR3, as DNA: TGTGCCAGCAGGCCTAGAGTTTTAGCGACCCAGTACTTC.

The chain has TRBV7-9 and TRBJ2-5; 8 positions agree with TRBD1. CDR3 length: 15 amino acids. Trimming took 9 bases from V and 2 from J; bases not matched to a gene: 11. CDR1 is SEHNR and CDR2 is FQNEAQ in the germline V gene (reference sequence). CDR3 nucleotides: TGTGCCAGTTCTGCCAACAGGGGGTCACAAGAGACCCAGTACTTC. Amino acids: CASSANRGSQETQYF.

Turning to this clone: Other DNA sequences in this specimen translate into the identical CDR3. The V and J genes are TRBV5-1 and TRBJ2-5; D remains ambiguous. Trimming cost V 1 base and J 4 bases, with 8 bases left between them. The CDR3 loop spans 13 amino acids. Per germline, CDR1 SGHRS and CDR2 YFSETQ. The CDR3 nucleotides read TGCGCCAGCAGCTTGAGTCCGGGAGAGACCCAGTACTTC. Translating it yields CASSLSPGETQYF.

This chain links TRBV30 with TRBJ1-6; 7 bases fit TRBD1. Per germline, CDR1 GTSNPN and CDR2 SVGIG (reference sequence). J was trimmed by 5 bases and V by 1 base; bases with no gene match: 14. This CDR3 has 18 residues. The CDR3 reads CAWSAQRQGSGNNSPLHF. The CDR3 DNA sequence: TGTGCCTGGAGTGCTCAGAGACAGGGATCAGGGAATAATTCACCCCTCCACTTT.

J is TRBJ2-7 and V is TRBV28; 10 nucleotides agree with TRBD1. Germline CDR1 and CDR2: MDHEN and SYDVKM. The CDR3 is 15 amino acids. V dropped 5 bases and J dropped 4; count of bases not matched to a gene: 8. This CDR3 reads CASSPGTGATYEQYF. The DNA for the CDR3 is TGTGCCAGCAGTCCCGGGACAGGGGCCACTTACGAGCAGTACTTC.

The chain uses TRBV18 and TRBJ2-5; D uncertain. The V gene's germline CDR1 is KGHSH and CDR2 LQKENI. The CDR3 is 15 residues long. V gave up 0 bases and J gave up 4 bases, with 12 bases separating them. CDR3 in DNA: TGTGCCAGCTCACCACCTCGGAGTCTAGGAGAGACCCAGTACTTC. This sequence encodes CASSPPRSLGETQYF.

The chain combines TRBV6-4 with TRBJ1-2; D ambiguous. Trimming shortened V by 2 bases and J by 5 bases, and 15 bases separated the two germline ends. The CDR3 consists of 15 residues. Per the germline V gene, CDR1 is MRHNA and CDR2 is SNTAGT. The CDR3 loop is CASSDTPGRGYGYTF. In DNA form, the CDR3 reads TGTGCCAGCAGTGACACTCCGGGAAGAGGATATGGCTACACCTTC.

The chain links TRBV24-1 to TRBJ2-5, with D tentatively TRBD1 (5 bases). The CDR3 contains 13 residues. The V gene lost 6 bases and the J gene lost 3 bases, with 10 bases spanning the gap. The germline V gene encodes CDR1 KGHDR and CDR2 SFDVKD. CDR3 sequence reads: CATSQDTKETQYF. The CDR3 nucleotides are TGTGCCACCAGTCAGGACACCAAAGAGACCCAGTACTTC.

V gene TRBV6-2 or TRBV6-3 combines with J gene TRBJ2-1; D is unclear. The CDR3 has 12 amino acids. Germline V gives CDR1 MNHEY, CDR2 SVGEGT. V was shortened by 2 bases and J by 12 bases, with 11 bases between the two germline ends. CDR3 in DNA: TGTGCCAGCAGTTACAGACATTACGGGCAGTTCTTC. Translating gives CASSYRHYGQFF.

V gene TRBV5-6 combines with J gene TRBJ2-4; 10 bases are a match to TRBD1. Germline CDR1 reads SGHDT; CDR2 reads YYEEEE. This CDR3 comprises 14 residues. Germline trimming cut 0 bases from V and 9 bases from J; bases unmatched to any gene: 3. CDR3 region: CASSLAGQGRIQYF. DNA of the CDR3: TGTGCCAGCAGCTTGGCGGGACAGGGGCGCATTCAGTACTTC. Full variable domain (outside the CDR3, taken from reference TRBV5-6 and TRBJ2-4): DAGVTQSPTHLIKTRGQQVTLRCSPKSGHDTVSWYQQALGQGPQFIFQYYEEEERQRGNFPDRFSGHQFPNYSSELNVNALLLGDSALYLCASSLAGQGRIQYFGAGTRLSVL.

The chain links TRBV28 to TRBJ1-1; 10 bases fit TRBD1. The V gene end was trimmed by 5 bases and the J gene end by 2 bases; junction bases not matched to a gene: 8. The CDR3 loop spans 16 amino acids. CDR1 and CDR2 (germline): MDHEN, SYDVKM. The CDR3 sequence is CASSGNRDRGNTEAFF. The CDR3 nucleotides read TGTGCCAGCAGTGGGAATCGGGACAGGGGAAACACTGAAGCTTTCTTT.

The V call is TRBV7-6, the J call TRBJ1-4; a weak D match, TRBD1 (6 bases). This CDR3 has 16 residues. The germline gives CDR1 SGHVS, CDR2 FNYEAQ. V was pared by 5 bases and J by 8 bases, with 21 bases between. The CDR3, as DNA: TGTGCCAGCAGCGCTCGACAGGCAGGGGTAGGAGAAAAACTGTTTTTT. Its protein is CASSARQAGVGEKLFF.

The chain employs TRBV6-5 and TRBJ2-7; 7 positions agree with TRBD1. CDR3 size: 15 residues. Germline CDR1 MNHEY, CDR2 SVGAGI. V was clipped by 5 bases and J by 0 bases; unmatched bases: 7. The CDR3 DNA is TGTGCCAGCAGTCCCCTAGGGGGCCGCTCCTACGAGCAGTACTTC. Its protein product is CASSPLGGRSYEQYF.

The chain uses TRBV28 and TRBJ2-3; D is possibly TRBD1 (5 bases). Germline loops: CDR1 MDHEN, CDR2 SYDVKM. The germline V and J ends were trimmed by 2 bases and 8 bases, with 8 bases remaining between them. CDR3 length equals 12 residues. Here the CDR3 DNA reads TGTGCCAGCAGTTTAGATAGGGGTACGCAGTATTTT. This gives the protein CASSLDRGTQYF.

V is TRBV4-1 and J is TRBJ1-2; tentative D call: TRBD1 (5 bases). Germline values: CDR1 MGHRA, CDR2 YSYEKL. The CDR3 runs to 16 residues. V was shortened by 2 bases and J by 2 bases, with 15 bases between the two germline ends. CDR3 residues: CASSQPSGVGNYGYTF. The CDR3 nucleotides read TGCGCCAGCAGCCAACCGTCGGGGGTGGGAAACTATGGCTACACCTTC.

The chain is built from TRBV14 and TRBJ2-3, with no clear D. CDR1 and CDR2 (germline): SGHDN, FVKESK. With 0 bases removed from V and 3 bases from J, the gap between germline ends came to 10 bases. The CDR3 extends over 15 amino acids. The CDR3: CASSQDSPGTDTQYF. The CDR3 DNA follows: TGTGCCAGCAGCCAAGATTCCCCCGGTACAGATACGCAGTATTTT.

This clone was detected only a few times. CDR3 sequence: CASSQWTSGSTREQYF. Here the CDR3 DNA reads TGTGCCAGCAGCCAATGGACTAGCGGGAGTACGCGGGAGCAGTACTTC. V and J are TRBV2 and TRBJ2-7; 13 bases are shared with TRBD2. The CDR3 is made up of 16 amino acids. Germline-derived CDR1 and CDR2 are SNHLY and FYNNEI. V lost 6 bases, J lost 7 bases, and 12 bases stayed unmatched. Looking up the rest from reference TRBV2 and TRBJ2-7 gives the full variable domain: EPEVTQTPSHQVTQMGQEVILRCVPISNHLYFYWYRQILGQKVEFLVSFYNNEISEKSEIFDDQFSVERPDGSNFTLKIRSTKLEDSAMYFCASSQWTSGSTREQYFGPGTRLTVT.

The V and J genes are TRBV18 and TRBJ1-3; TRBD1 matches 11 bases. CDR3 size: 16 residues. The germline gives CDR1 KGHSH, CDR2 LQKENI. Trimming cost V 6 bases and J 3 bases; bases outside gene matches: 7. This CDR3 reads CASSPGQGGLGNTIYF. In DNA form, the CDR3 reads TGTGCCAGCTCGCCGGGACAGGGGGGCCTTGGAAACACCATATATTTT.

The V call is TRBV23-1, the J call TRBJ1-1; 7 positions agree with TRBD1. TRBV23-1 is given ORF status, its function remaining uncertain. The CDR3 has 14 residues. V lost 7 bases and J lost 5; bases outside the gene matches: 10. CDR3 amino acids: CASTHSTGWTEAFF. The DNA of the CDR3 is TGCGCCAGCACTCACTCGACAGGGTGGACTGAAGCTTTCTTT.

This clone occurred once. The chain carries TRBV7-9 and TRBJ2-2, with 7 bases fitting TRBD1. The V gene end was trimmed by 8 bases and the J gene end by 0 bases; junction bases not matched to a gene: 6. CDR1 and CDR2 from the germline V gene are SEHNR and FQNEAQ (reference sequence). The CDR3 consists of 15 residues. CDR3 DNA: TGTGCCAGCCGCCCGGGACAGACGAACACCGGGGAGCTGTTTTTT. Translated: CASRPGQTNTGELFF.